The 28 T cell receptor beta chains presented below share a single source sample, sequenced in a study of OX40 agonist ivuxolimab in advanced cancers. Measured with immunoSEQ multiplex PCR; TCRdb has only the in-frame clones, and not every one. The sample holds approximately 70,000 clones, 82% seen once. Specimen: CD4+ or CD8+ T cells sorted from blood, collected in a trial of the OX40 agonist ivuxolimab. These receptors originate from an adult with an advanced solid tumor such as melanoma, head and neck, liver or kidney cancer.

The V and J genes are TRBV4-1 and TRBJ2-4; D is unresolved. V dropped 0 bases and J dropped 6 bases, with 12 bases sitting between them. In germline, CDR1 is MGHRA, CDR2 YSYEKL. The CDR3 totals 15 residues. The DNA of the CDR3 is TGCGCCAGCAGCCAAGAATGGGTGGTGGGAAACATTCAGTACTTC. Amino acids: CASSQEWVVGNIQYF.

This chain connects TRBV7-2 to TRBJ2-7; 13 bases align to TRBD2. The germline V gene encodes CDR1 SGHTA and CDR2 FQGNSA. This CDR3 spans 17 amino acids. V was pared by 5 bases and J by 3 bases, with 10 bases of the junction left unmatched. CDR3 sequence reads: CASSVNVGLAGYYEQYF. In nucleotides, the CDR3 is TGTGCCAGCAGCGTAAATGTGGGACTAGCGGGATACTACGAGCAGTACTTC.

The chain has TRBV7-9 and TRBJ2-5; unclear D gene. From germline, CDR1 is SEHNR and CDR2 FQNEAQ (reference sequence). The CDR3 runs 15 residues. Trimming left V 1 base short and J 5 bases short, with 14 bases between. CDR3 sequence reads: CASSLEVAIAETQYF. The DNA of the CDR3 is TGTGCCAGCAGCTTAGAAGTAGCTATCGCGGAGACCCAGTACTTC.

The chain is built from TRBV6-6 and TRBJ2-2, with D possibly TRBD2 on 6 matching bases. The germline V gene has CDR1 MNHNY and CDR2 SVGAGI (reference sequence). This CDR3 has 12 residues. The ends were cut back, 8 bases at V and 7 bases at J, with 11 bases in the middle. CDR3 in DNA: TGTGCCAGCCGGAGGGAGCTCGGGGAGCTGTTTTTT. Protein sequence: CASRRELGELFF.

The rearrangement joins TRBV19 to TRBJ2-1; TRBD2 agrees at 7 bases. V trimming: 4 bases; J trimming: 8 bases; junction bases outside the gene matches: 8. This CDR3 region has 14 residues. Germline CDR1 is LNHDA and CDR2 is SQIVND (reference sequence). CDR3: CASSNGLGMYEQFF. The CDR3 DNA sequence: TGTGCCAGTAGTAACGGACTAGGAATGTATGAGCAGTTCTTC.

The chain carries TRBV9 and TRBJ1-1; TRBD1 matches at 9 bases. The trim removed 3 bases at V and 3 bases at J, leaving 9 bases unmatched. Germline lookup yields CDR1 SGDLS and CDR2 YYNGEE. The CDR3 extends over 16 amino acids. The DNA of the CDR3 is TGTGCCAGCAGCGGCAACAGGGGGCGATCGGACACTGAAGCTTTCTTT. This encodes CASSGNRGRSDTEAFF.

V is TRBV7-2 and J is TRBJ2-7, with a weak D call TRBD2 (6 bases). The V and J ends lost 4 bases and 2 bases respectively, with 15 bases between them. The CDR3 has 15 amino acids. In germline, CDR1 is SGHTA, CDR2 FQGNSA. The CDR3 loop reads CASSWAERVAYEQYF. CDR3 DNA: TGTGCCAGCAGCTGGGCCGAGCGGGTAGCCTACGAGCAGTACTTC.

The CDR3 loop is CASSSLRRRGPNEQFF. CDR3 nucleotides: TGTGCCAGCAGCTCCCTACGCCGCCGAGGGCCCAATGAGCAGTTCTTC. V and J are TRBV11-2 and TRBJ2-1; the D gene is possibly TRBD2 (5 bases). The CDR3 extends over 16 amino acids. Germline values: CDR1 SGHAT, CDR2 FQNNGV. V lost 4 bases to trimming and J lost 6 bases, with 19 bases between them. Together with reference TRBV11-2 and TRBJ2-1, the CDR3 gives the full variable domain: EAGVAQSPRYKIIEKRQSVAFWCNPISGHATLYWYQQILGQGPKLLIQFQNNGVVDDSQLPKDRFSAERLKGVDSTLKIQPAKLEDSAVYLCASSSLRRRGPNEQFFGPGTRLTVL.

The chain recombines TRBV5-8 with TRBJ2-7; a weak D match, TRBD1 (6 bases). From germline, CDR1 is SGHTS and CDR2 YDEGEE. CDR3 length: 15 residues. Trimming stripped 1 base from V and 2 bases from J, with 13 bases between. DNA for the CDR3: TGTGCCAGCAGCTTGATGAGGGGGTTCGCCTACGAGCAGTACTTC. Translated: CASSLMRGFAYEQYF.

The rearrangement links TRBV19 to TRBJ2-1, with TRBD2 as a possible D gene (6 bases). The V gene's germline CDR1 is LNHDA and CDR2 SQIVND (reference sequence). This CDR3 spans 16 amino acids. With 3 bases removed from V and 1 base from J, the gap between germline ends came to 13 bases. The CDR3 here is CASSMGGRGSYNEQFF. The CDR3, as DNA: TGTGCCAGTAGTATGGGGGGACGTGGATCCTACAATGAGCAGTTCTTC.

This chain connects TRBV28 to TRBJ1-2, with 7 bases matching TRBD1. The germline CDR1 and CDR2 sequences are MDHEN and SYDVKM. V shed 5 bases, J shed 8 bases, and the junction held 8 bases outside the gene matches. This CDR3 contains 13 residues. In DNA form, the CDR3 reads TGTGCCAGCAGTACGACAGGGAAAGTGGGCTACACCTTC. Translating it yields CASSTTGKVGYTF.

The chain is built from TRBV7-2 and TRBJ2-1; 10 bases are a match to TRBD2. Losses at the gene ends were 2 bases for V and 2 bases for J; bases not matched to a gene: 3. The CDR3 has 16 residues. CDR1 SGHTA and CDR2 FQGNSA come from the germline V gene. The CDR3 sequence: CASSLRLAGPYNEQFF. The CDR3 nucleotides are TGTGCCAGCAGCTTACGACTAGCGGGCCCCTACAATGAGCAGTTCTTC. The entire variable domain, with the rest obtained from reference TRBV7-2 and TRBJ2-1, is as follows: GAGVSQSPSNKVTEKGKDVELRCDPISGHTALYWYRQSLGQGLEFLIYFQGNSAPDKSGLPSDRFSAERTGGSVSTLTIQRTQQEDSAVYLCASSLRLAGPYNEQFFGPGTRLTVL.

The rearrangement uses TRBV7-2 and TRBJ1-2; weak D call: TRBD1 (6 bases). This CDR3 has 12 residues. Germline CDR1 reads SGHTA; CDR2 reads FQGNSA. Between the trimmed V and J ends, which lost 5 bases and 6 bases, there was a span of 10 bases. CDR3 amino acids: CASSPYRDGYTF. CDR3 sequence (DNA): TGTGCCAGCAGCCCGTACAGGGATGGCTACACCTTC. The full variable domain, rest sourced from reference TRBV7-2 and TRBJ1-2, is GAGVSQSPSNKVTEKGKDVELRCDPISGHTALYWYRQSLGQGLEFLIYFQGNSAPDKSGLPSDRFSAERTGGSVSTLTIQRTQQEDSAVYLCASSPYRDGYTFGSGTRLTVV.

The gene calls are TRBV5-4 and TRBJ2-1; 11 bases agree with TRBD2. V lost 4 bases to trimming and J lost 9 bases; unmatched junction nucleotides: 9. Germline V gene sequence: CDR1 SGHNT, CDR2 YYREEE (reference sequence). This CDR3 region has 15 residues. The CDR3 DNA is TGTGCCAGCAGCCCACTAGCGGGAGCCCCAGGTGAGCAGTTCTTC. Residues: CASSPLAGAPGEQFF.

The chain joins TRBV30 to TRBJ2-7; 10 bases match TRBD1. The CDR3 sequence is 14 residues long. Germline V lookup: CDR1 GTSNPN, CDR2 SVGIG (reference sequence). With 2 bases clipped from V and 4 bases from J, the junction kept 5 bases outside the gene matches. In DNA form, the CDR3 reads TGTGCCTGGAGTCGGGACAGGGGAGGGTACGAGCAGTACTTC. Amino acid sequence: CAWSRDRGGYEQYF. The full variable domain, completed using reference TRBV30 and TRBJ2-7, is SQTIHQWPATLVQPVGSPLSLECTVEGTSNPNLYWYRQAAGRGLQLLFYSVGIGQISSEVPQNLSASRPQDRQFILSSKKLLLSDSGFYLCAWSRDRGGYEQYFGPGTRLTVT.

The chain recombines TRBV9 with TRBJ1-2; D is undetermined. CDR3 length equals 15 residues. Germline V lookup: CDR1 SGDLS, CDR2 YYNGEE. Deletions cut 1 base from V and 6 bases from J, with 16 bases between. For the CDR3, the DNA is TGTGCCAGCAGCGTAACCGCGTTTGAGGTTGATGGCTACACCTTC. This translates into CASSVTAFEVDGYTF.

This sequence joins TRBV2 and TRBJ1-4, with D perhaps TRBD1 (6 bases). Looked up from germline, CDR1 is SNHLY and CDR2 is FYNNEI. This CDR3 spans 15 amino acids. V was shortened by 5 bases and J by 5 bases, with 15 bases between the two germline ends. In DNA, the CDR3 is TGTGCCAGCAGTACCACAGGGACTCCGAATGAAAAACTGTTTTTT. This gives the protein CASSTTGTPNEKLFF.

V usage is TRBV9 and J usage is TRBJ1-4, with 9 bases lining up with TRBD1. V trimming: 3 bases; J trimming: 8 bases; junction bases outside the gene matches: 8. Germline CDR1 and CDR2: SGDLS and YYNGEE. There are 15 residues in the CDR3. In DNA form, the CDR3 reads TGTGCCAGCAGCGCCTCCGGGACAGGGCGGGAAAAACTGTTTTTT. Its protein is CASSASGTGREKLFF.

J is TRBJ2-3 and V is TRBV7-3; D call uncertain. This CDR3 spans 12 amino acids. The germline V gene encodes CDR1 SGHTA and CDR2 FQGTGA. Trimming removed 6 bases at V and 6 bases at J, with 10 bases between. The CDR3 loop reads CASSQTKDTQYF. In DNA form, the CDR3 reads TGTGCCAGCAGTCAAACTAAGGATACGCAGTATTTT.

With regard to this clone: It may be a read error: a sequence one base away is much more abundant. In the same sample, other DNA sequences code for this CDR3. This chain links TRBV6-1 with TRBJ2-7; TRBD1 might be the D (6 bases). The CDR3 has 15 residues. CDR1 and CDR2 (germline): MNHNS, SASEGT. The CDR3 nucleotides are TGTGCCAGCAGTGTCAACCGGGACAACCCCTACGAACAGTACTTC. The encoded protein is CASSVNRDNPYEQYF.

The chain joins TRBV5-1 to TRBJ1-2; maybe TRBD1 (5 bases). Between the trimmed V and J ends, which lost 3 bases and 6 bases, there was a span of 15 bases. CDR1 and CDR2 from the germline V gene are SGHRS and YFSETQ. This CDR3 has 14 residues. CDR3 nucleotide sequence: TGCGCCAGCAGCTCCGGGACCCCAGGGAATGGCTACACCTTC. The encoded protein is CASSSGTPGNGYTF.

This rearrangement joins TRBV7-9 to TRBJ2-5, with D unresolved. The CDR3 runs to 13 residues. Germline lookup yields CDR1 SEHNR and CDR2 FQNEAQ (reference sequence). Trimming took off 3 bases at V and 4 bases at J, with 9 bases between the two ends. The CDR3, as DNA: TGTGCCAGCAGCTTCGGAGTCGGAGAGACCCAGTACTTC. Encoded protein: CASSFGVGETQYF.

The CDR3 DNA is TGTGCCAGCAGTGGGACTAGCGGGTCCCGTCGGCAGTTCTTC. Translated, it gives CASSGTSGSRRQFF. This sequence joins TRBV7-8 and TRBJ2-1; 12 bases align to TRBD2. The ends lost 6 bases at V and 12 bases at J; junction bases unmatched: 9. CDR1 and CDR2 (germline): SGHVS, FQNEAQ. The CDR3 spans 14 residues.

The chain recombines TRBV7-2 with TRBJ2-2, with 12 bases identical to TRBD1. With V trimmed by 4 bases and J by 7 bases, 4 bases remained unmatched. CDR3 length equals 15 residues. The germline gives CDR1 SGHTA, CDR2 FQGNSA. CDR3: CASSSGTGGIGELFF. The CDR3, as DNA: TGTGCCAGCAGCTCAGGGACAGGGGGCATCGGGGAGCTGTTTTTT.

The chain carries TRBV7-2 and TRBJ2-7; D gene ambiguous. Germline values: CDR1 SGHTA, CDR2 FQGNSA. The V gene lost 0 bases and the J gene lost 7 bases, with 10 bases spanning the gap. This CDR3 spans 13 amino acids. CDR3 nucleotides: TGTGCCAGCAGCTTAGCAACACCTTTGGAGCAGTACTTC. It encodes CASSLATPLEQYF.

DNA of the CDR3: TGTGCCAGCAGCTTGCTATGGGGAACGCAATTAGCTGGAAAACTGTTTTTT. Protein sequence: CASSLLWGTQLAGKLFF. This chain uses TRBV7-2 with TRBJ1-4; no firm D call. The CDR3 loop spans 17 amino acids. V was clipped by 3 bases and J by 10 bases, with 24 bases between them. Per the germline V gene, CDR1 is SGHTA and CDR2 is FQGNSA.

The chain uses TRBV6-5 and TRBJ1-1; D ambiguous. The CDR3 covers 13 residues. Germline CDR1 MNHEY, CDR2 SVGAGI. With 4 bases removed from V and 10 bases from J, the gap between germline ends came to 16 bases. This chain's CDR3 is CASSSSPWASAFF. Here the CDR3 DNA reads TGTGCCAGCAGTTCTTCCCCTTGGGCCTCAGCTTTCTTT.

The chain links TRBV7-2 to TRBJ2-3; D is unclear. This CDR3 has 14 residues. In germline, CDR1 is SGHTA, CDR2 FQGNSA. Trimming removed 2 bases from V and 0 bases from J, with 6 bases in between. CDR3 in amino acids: CASSLWASTDTQYF. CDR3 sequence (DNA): TGTGCCAGCAGCTTATGGGCTAGCACAGATACGCAGTATTTT. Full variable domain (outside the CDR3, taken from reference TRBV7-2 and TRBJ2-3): GAGVSQSPSNKVTEKGKDVELRCDPISGHTALYWYRQSLGQGLEFLIYFQGNSAPDKSGLPSDRFSAERTGGSVSTLTIQRTQQEDSAVYLCASSLWASTDTQYFGPGTRLTVL.